This T cell receptor beta chain came from a study of CD8+ T cells in alopecia areata. Study context: Treatment comprised oral tofacitinib, 5 to 10 mg twice daily, in treated patients.

Overall study findings and caveats: Links between baseline CD8+ expansion and response need larger treated cohorts. Scalp samples also yield sequences from resident alphabeta T cells of normal skin.

Sequencing used cDNA as its template, made by extracting RNA and reverse transcribing it. Method: immunoSEQ multiplex PCR; TCRdb's copy keeps in-frame clones and lacks some. The sample holds 150,000 to 200,000 clones; 45% to 60% are singletons and the top ten take about a tenth. Treatment given: oral pan-JAK inhibitor, 5-10 mg twice daily. About this clone: Its antigen is not known. Other nucleotide sequences from this sample produce the same CDR3.

Germline CDR1 reads MNHEY; CDR2 reads SMNVEV (reference sequence). V was clipped by 3 bases and J by 0 bases, with 5 bases between them. The CDR3 is 13 residues long. The sequence was collected from a human donor with alopecia areata. This specimen was CD8+ T cells sorted from blood, taken around week 53, from a patient treated with tofacitinib. The gene calls are TRBV27 and TRBJ1-1; D gene unclear. CDR3 nucleotides: TGTGCCAGCAGTTTGGGCTTGAACACTGAAGCTTTCTTT. This codes for CASSLGLNTEAFF.